Presented here are 5 T cell receptor beta chains from one specimen sequenced in a study of blood T cell repertoires in COVID-19. Using immunoSEQ multiplex PCR, the repertoire was profiled, and TCRdb retains in-frame clones only, with some absent. The data contain roughly 100,000 clones, 84% of them seen just once; the ten biggest clones take up around a quarter. The sample taken for sequencing was peripheral blood. The receptors stem from a man aged 55 to 70 with acute or convalescent COVID-19.

The V and J genes are TRBV3-1 (or the pseudogene TRBV3-2) and TRBJ1-5; 10 bases are shared with TRBD1. The CDR3 contains 16 residues. Germline V CDR1 and CDR2: LGHDT, YNNKEL (reference sequence). Trimming removed 0 bases from V and 5 bases from J; junction bases left unmatched: 4. CDR3 DNA: TGTGCCAGCAGCCAAGATTCGGGACAGGGGTATCAGCCCCAGCATTTT. Protein sequence: CASSQDSGQGYQPQHF.

This chain joins TRBV7-2 and TRBJ2-2; D not certain. CDR3 length: 16 residues. CDR1 and CDR2 from the germline V gene are SGHTA and FQGNSA. The V end was cut by 5 bases, the J end by 0 bases, with 13 bases between. The CDR3 DNA is TGTGCCAGCAGCCCCCGAGCGACCGCGAACACCGGGGAGCTGTTTTTT. Its protein is CASSPRATANTGELFF.

This clone was picked up one time. The rearrangement links TRBV19 to TRBJ1-5; TRBD1 matches at 8 bases. J gave up 6 bases and V 7 bases, and 5 bases lay outside the gene matches. This CDR3 has 13 residues. The germline V gene has CDR1 LNHDA and CDR2 SQIVND (reference sequence). CDR3 sequence reads: CASTDRDTQPQHF. CDR3 bases: TGTGCCAGTACGGACAGGGATACTCAGCCCCAGCATTTT.

This chain's CDR3 is CASSGATSNQPQHF. DNA of the CDR3: TGTGCCAGCAGTGGTGCGACAAGCAATCAGCCCCAGCATTTT. The rearrangement links TRBV2 to TRBJ1-5; D is undetermined. The CDR3 sequence is 14 residues long. V was clipped by 4 bases and J by 1 base, with 8 bases between them. Germline V gene sequence: CDR1 SNHLY, CDR2 FYNNEI.

The chain has TRBV10-1 and TRBJ2-1; 14 bases map to TRBD2. Losses at the gene ends were 4 bases for V and 10 bases for J; bases not matched to a gene: 6. This CDR3 region has 15 residues. Germline V gene lookup returns CDR1 WNHNN and CDR2 SYGVQD (reference sequence). The CDR3, as DNA: TGCGCCAGCAGTGTCCTTGGGACTAGCGGGAGAGAGCAGTTCTTC. Its translation: CASSVLGTSGREQFF.